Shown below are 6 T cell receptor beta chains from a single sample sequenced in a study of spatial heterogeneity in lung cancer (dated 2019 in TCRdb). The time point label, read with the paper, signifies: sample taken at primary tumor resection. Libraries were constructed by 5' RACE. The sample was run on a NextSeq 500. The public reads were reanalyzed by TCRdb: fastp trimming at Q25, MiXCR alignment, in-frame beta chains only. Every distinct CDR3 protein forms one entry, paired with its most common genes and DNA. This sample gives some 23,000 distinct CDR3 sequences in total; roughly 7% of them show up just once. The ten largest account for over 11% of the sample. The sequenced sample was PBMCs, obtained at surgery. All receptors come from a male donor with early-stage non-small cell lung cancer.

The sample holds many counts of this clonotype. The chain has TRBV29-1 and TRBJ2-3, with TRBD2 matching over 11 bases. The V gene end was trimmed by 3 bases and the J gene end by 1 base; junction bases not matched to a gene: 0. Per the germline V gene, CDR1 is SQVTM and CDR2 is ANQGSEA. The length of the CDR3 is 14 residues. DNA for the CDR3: TGCAGCGTTGAGGGACTAGCGGGCACAGATACGCAGTATTTT. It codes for CSVEGLAGTDTQYF.

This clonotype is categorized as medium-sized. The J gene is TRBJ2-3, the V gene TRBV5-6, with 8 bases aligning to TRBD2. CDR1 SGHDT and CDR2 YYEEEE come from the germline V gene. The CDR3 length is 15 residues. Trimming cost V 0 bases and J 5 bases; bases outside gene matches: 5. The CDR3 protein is CASSLEAGAGDTQYF. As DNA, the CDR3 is TGTGCCAGCAGCTTGGAAGCGGGAGCAGGAGATACGCAGTATTTT.

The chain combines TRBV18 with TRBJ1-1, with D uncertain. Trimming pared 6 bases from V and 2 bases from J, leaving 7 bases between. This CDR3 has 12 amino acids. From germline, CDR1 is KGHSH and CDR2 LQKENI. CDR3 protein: CASSPQNTEAFF. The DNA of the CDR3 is TGTGCCAGCTCCCCCCAAAACACTGAAGCTTTCTTT.

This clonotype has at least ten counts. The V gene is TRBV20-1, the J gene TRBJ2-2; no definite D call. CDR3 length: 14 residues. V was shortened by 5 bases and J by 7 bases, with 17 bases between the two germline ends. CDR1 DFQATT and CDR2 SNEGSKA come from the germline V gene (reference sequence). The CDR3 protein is CSAPPLAVGGELFF. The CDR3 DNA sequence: TGCAGTGCTCCCCCACTCGCGGTTGGCGGGGAGCTGTTTTTT.

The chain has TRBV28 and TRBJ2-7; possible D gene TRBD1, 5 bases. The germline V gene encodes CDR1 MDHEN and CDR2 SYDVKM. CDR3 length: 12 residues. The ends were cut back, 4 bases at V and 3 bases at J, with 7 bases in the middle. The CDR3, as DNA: TGTGCCAGCAGTTATACAGGCTACGAGCAGTACTTC. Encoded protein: CASSYTGYEQYF.

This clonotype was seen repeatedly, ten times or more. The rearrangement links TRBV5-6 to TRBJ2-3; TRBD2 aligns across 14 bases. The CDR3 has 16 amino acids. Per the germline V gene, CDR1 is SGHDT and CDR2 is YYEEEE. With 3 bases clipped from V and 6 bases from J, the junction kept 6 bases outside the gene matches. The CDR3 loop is CASSSVGLAGGDTQYF. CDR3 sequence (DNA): TGTGCCAGCAGCTCAGTCGGACTAGCGGGGGGTGATACGCAGTATTTT. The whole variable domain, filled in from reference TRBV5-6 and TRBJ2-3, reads DAGVTQSPTHLIKTRGQQVTLRCSPKSGHDTVSWYQQALGQGPQFIFQYYEEEERQRGNFPDRFSGHQFPNYSSELNVNALLLGDSALYLCASSSVGLAGGDTQYFGPGTRLTVL.